The 19 T cell receptor beta chains listed next were all sequenced from one sample in a study of human T cells and chemical hapten exposure. In TCRdb, the RACE reads were re-called with MiXCR into one record per CDR3 protein. Here the sample spans approximately 180,000 distinct CDR3 sequences, roughly 30% being singletons. Time point noted: pre-sensitization, week 0. Indicated treatment: therapeutic diphenylcyclopropenone sensitization with weekly scalp DPC. The specimen comprised whole blood, sampled in connection with sensitization to the hapten diphenylcyclopropenone (DPC). These receptors were taken from a woman in her twenties or thirties with alopecia areata. Some clones in this sample may be carry-over from other donors' samples.

This clonotype has more than one count but fewer than ten. The genes are TRBV4-2 and TRBJ2-3; no firm D call. V lost 2 bases, J lost 3 bases, and 9 bases lay in between. Germline CDR1 and CDR2: LGHNA and YNFKEQ. The CDR3 covers 14 residues. This CDR3 reads CASSQQERTDTQYF. The CDR3 coding sequence is TGTGCCAGCAGCCAACAGGAGAGGACAGATACGCAGTATTTT.

This clonotype has only a few counts. V and J are TRBV29-1 and TRBJ1-2; tentative D call: TRBD1 (6 bases). The CDR3 runs to 14 residues. The germline V gene has CDR1 SQVTM and CDR2 ANQGSEA. V shed 3 bases and J shed 4 bases, with 15 bases lying between them. CDR3 nucleotides: TGCAGCGTTGATGGGGGGCCCGGTGGCTATGGCTACACCTTC. This gives the protein CSVDGGPGGYGYTF.

This clonotype was detected many times. The V and J genes are TRBV7-2 and TRBJ1-4; 9 bases fit TRBD1. This CDR3 region has 13 residues. V was pared by 5 bases and J by 8 bases, with 3 bases of the junction left unmatched. The germline gives CDR1 SGHTA, CDR2 FQGNSA. The CDR3 nucleotides read TGTGCCAGCAGCGGTACAGGGGGCGAAAAACTGTTTTTT. This codes for CASSGTGGEKLFF.

The rearrangement uses TRBV11-1 and TRBJ2-5, with TRBD2 as a possible D gene (6 bases). Per germline, CDR1 SGHAT and CDR2 FQDESV (reference sequence). V lost 4 bases to trimming and J lost 2 bases, with 11 bases between them. The CDR3 covers 14 residues. In DNA form, the CDR3 reads TGTGCCAGCAGCTCAGCTGGACTACAAGAGACCCAGTACTTC. As protein: CASSSAGLQETQYF. Filled out from reference TRBV11-1 and TRBJ2-5, the complete variable domain reads EAEVAQSPRYKITEKSQAVAFWCDPISGHATLYWYRQILGQGPELLVQFQDESVVDDSQLPKDRFSAERLKGVDSTLKIQPAELGDSAMYLCASSSAGLQETQYFGPGTRLLVL.

The chain couples TRBV12-3 or TRBV12-4 to TRBJ1-4; D uncertain. The CDR3 has 16 amino acids. V was cut by 3 bases and J by 1 base, with 12 bases left in between. The CDR3 bases are TGTGCCAGCAGTTTGACGGGGATGGGAACTAATGAAAAACTGTTTTTT. This sequence encodes CASSLTGMGTNEKLFF.

This clonotype has just a few counts. The chain is built from TRBV4-1 and TRBJ2-1, with 13 bases fitting TRBD2. CDR1 MGHRA and CDR2 YSYEKL come from the germline V gene. J lost 5 bases, V lost 5 bases, and 6 bases had no gene match. This CDR3 is 16 amino acids long. CDR3 sequence: CASSSAGTSGNNEQFF. In DNA, the CDR3 is TGCGCCAGCAGCTCGGCCGGGACTAGCGGGAACAATGAGCAGTTCTTC.

The chain joins TRBV7-9 to TRBJ2-5, with TRBD2 identical over 10 bases. CDR1 and CDR2 (germline): SEHNR, FQNEAQ (reference sequence). The J segment lost 5 bases and the V segment lost 0 bases, leaving 6 bases of the junction unmatched. The CDR3 consists of 16 residues. The CDR3 DNA sequence: TGTGCCAGCAGCTTAGCGCTAGCGGGAGTTTTGGAGACCCAGTACTTC. Translating gives CASSLALAGVLETQYF.

The CDR3 DNA follows: TGCAGTGCTAGCGTACTCCCGGGACTAGCAGCTCGGGAGGAGCAGTACTTC. This encodes CSASVLPGLAAREEQYF. The V gene is TRBV20-1, the J gene TRBJ2-7, with TRBD2 matching over 9 bases. CDR1 is DFQATT, CDR2 SNEGSKA, per germline (reference sequence). This CDR3 is 17 amino acids long. Trimming took 3 bases from V and 7 from J; bases not matched to a gene: 19.

Points on this clonotype: At one end, the junction sequence differs from germline, possibly due to a read error. The gene calls are TRBV12-3 or TRBV12-4 and TRBJ2-7, with 8 bases fitting TRBD1. This CDR3 contains 10 residues. The CDR3 loop is CASSKDRVDF. The DNA for the CDR3 is TGTGCCAGCAGCAAGGACAGGGTGGACTTC.

This clonotype has more than one count but fewer than ten. This chain links TRBV2 with TRBJ1-2; tentative D call: TRBD1 (5 bases). The CDR3 spans 12 residues. CDR1 is SNHLY and CDR2 is FYNNEI in the germline V gene. V lost 8 bases and J 8 bases, leaving 15 bases between the germline ends. The CDR3 region is CASAGRVWGYTF. CDR3 DNA sequence: TGTGCCAGCGCGGGACGGGTCTGGGGCTACACCTTC.

The chain recombines TRBV27 with TRBJ1-5; D is perhaps TRBD1 (5 bases). Per the germline V gene, CDR1 is MNHEY and CDR2 is SMNVEV (reference sequence). CDR3 length equals 14 residues. Trimming removed 4 bases at V and 4 bases at J, with 11 bases between. The CDR3 DNA follows: TGTGCCAGCAGTTCCCGGGGCCTAAATCAGCCCCAGCATTTT. Translating it yields CASSSRGLNQPQHF.

This clonotype was detected a few times. The chain couples TRBV4-3 to TRBJ2-7, with D possibly being TRBD1 (5 bases). This CDR3 contains 16 residues. The germline CDR1 and CDR2 sequences are LGHNA and YSLEER. Deletions cut 0 bases from V and 3 bases from J, with 15 bases between. The CDR3 DNA follows: TGCGCCAGCAGCCAAGAAGGGCCAGGGAAGAACTACGAGCAGTACTTC. Its protein is CASSQEGPGKNYEQYF.

This clonotype was recorded many times. CDR3 sequence: CASQTRGTGAHYGYTF. The CDR3 DNA reads as TGTGCCAGTCAAACCCGGGGCACAGGGGCTCACTATGGCTACACCTTC. This sequence joins TRBV28 and TRBJ1-2; 7 nucleotides line up with TRBD1. The germline gives CDR1 MDHEN, CDR2 SYDVKM. The CDR3 length is 16 residues. V lost 9 bases, J lost 3 bases, and 16 bases stayed unmatched.

This clonotype was picked up a small number of times. This sequence joins TRBV9 and TRBJ1-5, with no clear D. Trimming shortened V by 0 bases and J by 0 bases, and 7 bases separated the two germline ends. Germline CDR1 and CDR2: SGDLS and YYNGEE. This CDR3 spans 15 amino acids. CDR3 sequence (DNA): TGTGCCAGCAGCGTAGGTGGAAATAGCAATCAGCCCCAGCATTTT. Translated: CASSVGGNSNQPQHF.

A few counts support this clonotype. The J gene is TRBJ2-7, the V gene TRBV10-3; D gene unclear. V was trimmed by 0 bases and J by 4 bases, leaving 13 bases between them. The CDR3 runs to 15 residues. Germline V gene lookup returns CDR1 ENHRY and CDR2 SYGVKD. The CDR3 here is CAISESLGGRYEQYF. The CDR3 DNA is TGTGCCATCAGTGAGTCCCTAGGTGGTCGGTACGAGCAGTACTTC.

The chain employs TRBV4-3 and TRBJ2-7; D uncertain. Germline CDR1 and CDR2: LGHNA and YSLEER. Between the trimmed V and J ends, which lost 1 base and 3 bases, there was a span of 7 bases. The CDR3 consists of 13 residues. The CDR3 sequence: CASSQARSYEQYF. The CDR3 nucleotides are TGCGCCAGCAGCCAAGCCAGGAGCTACGAGCAGTACTTC.

This clonotype was detected a few times. The chain couples TRBV6-2 or TRBV6-3 to TRBJ1-5, with D possibly TRBD1 on 5 matching bases. In germline, CDR1 is MNHEY, CDR2 SVGEGT. The CDR3 runs 14 residues. Trimming removed 8 bases from V and 0 bases from J, with 11 bases in between. Here the CDR3 reads CASGASYSNQPQHF. CDR3 nucleotides: TGTGCCAGCGGGGCCAGTTATAGCAATCAGCCCCAGCATTTT.

The chain combines TRBV6-5 with TRBJ1-2, with D perhaps matching TRBD1 (5 bases). The germline V gene has CDR1 MNHEY and CDR2 SVGAGI. The CDR3 runs 15 residues. V was shortened by 0 bases and J by 5 bases, with 13 bases between the two germline ends. CDR3: CASSYSTGQGYGYTF. In nucleotides, the CDR3 is TGTGCCAGCAGTTACTCAACCGGACAAGGTTATGGCTACACCTTC.

J is TRBJ2-1 and V is TRBV10-3; 8 nucleotides line up with TRBD2. CDR1 is ENHRY and CDR2 is SYGVKD in the germline V gene. The trim removed 6 bases at V and 7 bases at J, leaving 20 bases unmatched. The CDR3 has 18 residues. The CDR3 is CAIRSRIEAGAASNEQFF. The DNA for the CDR3 is TGTGCCATCAGGTCTAGAATTGAAGCGGGAGCTGCTTCTAATGAGCAGTTCTTC.